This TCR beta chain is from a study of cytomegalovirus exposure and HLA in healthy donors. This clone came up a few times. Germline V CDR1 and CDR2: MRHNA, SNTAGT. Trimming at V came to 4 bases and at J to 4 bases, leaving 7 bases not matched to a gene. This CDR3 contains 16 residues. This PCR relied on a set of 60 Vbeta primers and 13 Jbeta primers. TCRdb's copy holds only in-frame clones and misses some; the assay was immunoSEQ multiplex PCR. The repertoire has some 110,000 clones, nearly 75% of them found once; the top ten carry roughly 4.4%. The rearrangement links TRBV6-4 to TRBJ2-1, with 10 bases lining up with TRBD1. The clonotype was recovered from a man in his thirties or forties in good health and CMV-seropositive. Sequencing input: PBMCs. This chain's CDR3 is CASSATGTGVYNEQFF. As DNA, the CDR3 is TGTGCCAGCAGTGCCACCGGGACAGGGGTTTACAATGAGCAGTTCTTC.